The 16 T cell receptor beta chains reported below all come from one sample, sequenced in a study of shared clonotypes between healthy human individuals. The assay was immunoSEQ multiplex PCR, and TCRdb's table has in-frame clones only and misses some. The sample includes hundreds of thousands of clones, 90% to 97% of them seen just once. In the naive CD8 group, cells lacked CD45RO and were positively selected for CCR7, so terminally differentiated effector memory CD45RA+ cells were left out. Sequencing was done on a sample of naive CD8+ T cells sorted from blood. The receptors here all came from a woman in her 30s in good health.

This clone showed up just once. The CDR3 DNA reads as TGTGCCAGCAGTCCGGGACCGGAGACCTACGAGCAGTACTTC. Translation: CASSPGPETYEQYF. The chain combines TRBV2 with TRBJ2-7, with D perhaps being TRBD1 or TRBD2 (5 bases each). In germline, CDR1 is SNHLY, CDR2 FYNNEI. The CDR3 runs to 14 residues. Trimming stripped 5 bases from V and 2 bases from J, with 13 bases between.

The CDR3 DNA sequence: TGTGCCAGCAGCGTAGAGGCGACAGGGTCCGTGCGCGATGGCTACACCTTC. Its translation is CASSVEATGSVRDGYTF. The chain couples TRBV9 to TRBJ1-2, with 7 bases fitting TRBD1. V was pared by 0 bases and J by 6 bases, with 14 bases of the junction left unmatched. Germline CDR1 reads SGDLS; CDR2 reads YYNGEE. CDR3 size: 17 residues.

The chain combines TRBV6-1 with TRBJ2-7, with 9 nucleotides matching TRBD1. Germline V lookup: CDR1 MNHNS, CDR2 SASEGT. The CDR3 totals 12 residues. The V and J ends lost 5 bases and 6 bases, in that order; junction bases with no gene match: 2. CDR3 nucleotide sequence: TGTGCCAGCAGTACAGGGGGCAGCGAGCAGTACTTC. Protein: CASSTGGSEQYF.

V usage is TRBV28 and J usage is TRBJ2-2, with 8 bases fitting TRBD1. The CDR3 covers 15 residues. Per the germline V gene, CDR1 is MDHEN and CDR2 is SYDVKM. V dropped 7 bases and J dropped 4; count of bases not matched to a gene: 8. This CDR3 is CASKRQGTGTGELFF. The CDR3 DNA reads TGTGCCAGCAAAAGACAGGGGACAGGCACCGGGGAGCTGTTTTTT.

The CDR3 protein is CASSSGGVGGYTF. Here the CDR3 DNA reads TGTGCCAGCAGTTCGGGGGGCGTGGGAGGCTACACCTTC. V is TRBV7-9 and J is TRBJ1-2, with D tentatively TRBD1 (6 bases). V lost 6 bases and J lost 8, with 16 bases in between. The CDR3 is made up of 13 amino acids. Germline V lookup: CDR1 SEHNR, CDR2 FQNEAQ (reference sequence).

As to this clone: Other DNA sequences within the sample encode an identical CDR3. DNA for the CDR3: TGCAGCGTTGAAGAAGCAAGCTCCTACAATGAGCAGTTCTTC. Translation gives CSVEEASSYNEQFF. V gene TRBV29-1 combines with J gene TRBJ2-1; D gene uncertain. Trimming took 0 bases from V and 0 from J, leaving 6 bases between them. Germline V gene sequence: CDR1 SQVTM, CDR2 ANQGSEA. The CDR3 consists of 14 residues.

Only a few counts were recorded for this clone. This rearrangement joins TRBV9 to TRBJ1-1; 8 nucleotides line up with TRBD1. The CDR3 loop spans 15 amino acids. Germline lookup yields CDR1 SGDLS and CDR2 YYNGEE. Trimming cost V 0 bases and J 5 bases; bases outside gene matches: 6. For the CDR3, the DNA is TGTGCCAGCAGCGTAGCAGGGGGCGCTTGGACTGAAGCTTTCTTT. Its translation: CASSVAGGAWTEAFF.

The V call is TRBV19, the J call TRBJ1-1; D is possibly TRBD1 (5 bases). In germline, CDR1 is LNHDA, CDR2 SQIVND (reference sequence). The V gene lost 6 bases and the J gene lost 6 bases, with 20 bases spanning the gap. The CDR3 is made up of 15 amino acids. The CDR3 is CASSPQGSGLAEAFF. CDR3 DNA: TGTGCCAGTAGCCCCCAGGGATCCGGGTTGGCTGAAGCTTTCTTT.

Turning to this clone: Other DNA sequences within the sample encode an identical CDR3. This chain joins TRBV5-6 and TRBJ2-7; D uncertain. Deletions cut 0 bases from V and 1 base from J, with 8 bases between. CDR1 SGHDT and CDR2 YYEEEE come from the germline V gene. There are 14 residues in the CDR3. CDR3 protein: CASSLALVSYEQYF. CDR3 nucleotide sequence: TGTGCCAGCAGCTTGGCGTTGGTGTCCTACGAGCAGTACTTC.

A word on this clone: Mismatch with germline at one junction end may stem from a read error. The gene calls are TRBV6-1 and TRBJ2-3, with D perhaps given as TRBD1 or TRBD2 (5 bases each). CDR1 is MNHNS and CDR2 is SASEGT in the germline V gene. CDR3 length: 16 residues. For the CDR3, the DNA is TGTGCCAGCGGTGAGGGACCGATATTTGAGGTAGATACGCAGTATTTT. Amino acids: CASGEGPIFEVDTQYF.

V usage is TRBV6-5 and J usage is TRBJ1-5; tentative D call: TRBD1 (5 bases). Trimming left V 5 bases short and J 7 bases short, with 9 bases between. The CDR3 loop spans 12 amino acids. Germline lookup yields CDR1 MNHEY and CDR2 SVGAGI. This chain's CDR3 is CASSDSAQPQHF. DNA of the CDR3: TGTGCCAGCAGTGACAGCGCCCAGCCCCAGCATTTT.

The chain links TRBV4-1 to TRBJ1-1, with D possibly being TRBD1 (5 bases). V shed 0 bases and J shed 2 bases, with 7 bases lying between them. CDR1 MGHRA and CDR2 YSYEKL come from the germline V gene. The CDR3 length is 14 residues. This CDR3 reads CASSQDWGNTEAFF. The CDR3 region has the DNA TGCGCCAGCAGCCAAGATTGGGGCAACACTGAAGCTTTCTTT.

The rearrangement links TRBV15 to TRBJ1-1; 9 bases agree with TRBD1. V shed 5 bases and J 3 bases; nucleotides not matched to a gene: 7. CDR1 and CDR2 from the germline V gene are LNHNV and YYDKDF (reference sequence). CDR3 length equals 15 residues. CDR3 sequence reads: CATSARTGVYTEAFF. CDR3 sequence (DNA): TGTGCCACCAGCGCACGGACAGGGGTATACACTGAAGCTTTCTTT.

The chain couples TRBV2 to TRBJ2-2; D uncertain. The CDR3 is 11 amino acids. V lost 10 bases, J lost 6 bases, and 9 bases lay in between. Germline V CDR1 and CDR2: SNHLY, FYNNEI. CDR3 in DNA: TGTGCCAATCTATGGGCCGGGGAGCTGTTTTTT. This codes for CANLWAGELFF.

The chain employs TRBV19 and TRBJ1-5; TRBD1 agrees at 7 bases. V lost 5 bases and J lost 7; bases outside the gene matches: 14. The CDR3 covers 16 residues. The germline CDR1 and CDR2 sequences are LNHDA and SQIVND (reference sequence). DNA of the CDR3: TGTGCCAGTAGTTTACTTCGGACAGGACGGGGGCAGCCCCAGCATTTT. Translation gives CASSLLRTGRGQPQHF.

The chain has TRBV29-1 and TRBJ1-3; D is possibly TRBD1 (6 bases). Looked up from germline, CDR1 is SQVTM and CDR2 is ANQGSEA. The CDR3 totals 15 residues. Trimming took 2 bases from V and 4 from J, leaving 15 bases between them. CDR3 region: CSVEPPGGDGNTIYF. The CDR3 DNA follows: TGCAGCGTTGAACCCCCGGGGGGCGACGGAAACACCATATATTTT.